A single sample is the source of the 28 T cell receptor beta chains below, sequenced in a study of beta chain features in type 1 diabetes. Reverse transcription of all isolated RNA meant that expressed TCRB transcripts were sequenced. Data came from immunoSEQ multiplex PCR; TCRdb stores just in-frame clones and leaves some out. Counted here are about 660,000 clones, around 15% occurring once; the ten biggest clones make up roughly 0.04%. Study-wide results and caveats: A moderate, significant TCRB CDR3 shortening appeared in type 1 diabetes across four CD4+ subsets.

Antigen specificity for these receptors is unknown. The source material was naive CD4+ T cells from blood. The source of these receptors is a man between 18 and 35 years old with type 1 diabetes.

This clone appeared a few times. V gene TRBV30 combines with J gene TRBJ1-5, with 7 bases fitting TRBD1. Looked up from germline, CDR1 is GTSNPN and CDR2 is SVGIG (reference sequence). The CDR3 sequence is 13 residues long. J was trimmed by 6 bases and V by 5 bases; bases with no gene match: 7. The CDR3 region is CAWGIQGGQPQHF. In DNA, the CDR3 is TGTGCCTGGGGCATCCAGGGGGGTCAGCCCCAGCATTTT.

The rearrangement uses TRBV11-2 and TRBJ2-1, with 10 nucleotides matching TRBD2. Per the germline V gene, CDR1 is SGHAT and CDR2 is FQNNGV. The ends lost 7 bases at V and 7 bases at J; junction bases unmatched: 4. The CDR3 is 13 amino acids. DNA for the CDR3: TGTGCCAGCAAATTAGCGGGAGGAAATGAGCAGTTCTTC. As protein: CASKLAGGNEQFF.

The chain carries TRBV29-1 and TRBJ2-7; TRBD1 matches at 9 bases. Germline lookup yields CDR1 SQVTM and CDR2 ANQGSEA. The J segment lost 2 bases and the V segment lost 7 bases, leaving 9 bases of the junction unmatched. The CDR3 loop spans 14 amino acids. DNA for the CDR3: TGCAGCGCCGGTGCCGGGACAGGGCCCTACGAGCAGTACTTC. Translation: CSAGAGTGPYEQYF.

V usage is TRBV7-9 and J usage is TRBJ2-6; D is unclear. This CDR3 contains 15 residues. Germline lookup yields CDR1 SEHNR and CDR2 FQNEAQ (reference sequence). V was clipped by 2 bases and J by 0 bases, with 5 bases between them. The CDR3 region is CASSLFGSGANVLTF. The CDR3 bases are TGTGCCAGCAGCTTATTTGGCTCTGGGGCCAACGTCCTGACTTTC. The full variable domain, rest sourced from reference TRBV7-9 and TRBJ2-6, is DTGVSQNPRHKITKRGQNVTFRCDPISEHNRLYWYRQTLGQGPEFLTYFQNEAQLEKSRLLSDRFSAERPKGSFSTLEIQRTEQGDSAMYLCASSLFGSGANVLTFGAGSRLTVL.

This clone came up a few times. Distinct nucleotide sequences in the sample also encode this CDR3. This chain connects TRBV28 to TRBJ1-2; tentative D call: TRBD1 (5 bases). V gave up 1 base and J gave up 0 bases, with 9 bases separating them. The CDR3 loop spans 15 amino acids. CDR1 and CDR2 from the germline V gene are MDHEN and SYDVKM. CDR3 in amino acids: CASSLSTAANYGYTF. DNA of the CDR3: TGTGCCAGCAGTTTATCGACAGCAGCTAACTATGGCTACACCTTC.

This clone is a singleton in its sample. The chain combines TRBV5-1 with TRBJ1-1; D is undetermined. Looked up from germline, CDR1 is SGHRS and CDR2 is YFSETQ. V dropped 4 bases and J dropped 11 bases, with 18 bases sitting between them. This CDR3 has 13 amino acids. The CDR3 nucleotides read TGCGCCAGCAGCCAGGCCGCCGGCGGAACGGCTTTCTTT. Translating it yields CASSQAAGGTAFF. Together with reference TRBV5-1 and TRBJ1-1, the CDR3 gives the full variable domain: KAGVTQTPRYLIKTRGQQVTLSCSPISGHRSVSWYQQTPGQGLQFLFEYFSETQRNKGNFPGRFSGRQFSNSRSEMNVSTLELGDSALYLCASSQAAGGTAFFGQGTRLTVV.

This clone was detected a few times. J is TRBJ1-3 and V is TRBV5-6; D call uncertain. The V gene lost 2 bases and the J gene lost 3 bases, with 9 bases spanning the gap. CDR1 SGHDT and CDR2 YYEEEE come from the germline V gene. The CDR3 length is 14 residues. CDR3 sequence (DNA): TGTGCCAGCAGCTTTCGAGGTGATGGAAACACCATATATTTT. Its translation: CASSFRGDGNTIYF.

The rearrangement uses TRBV18 and TRBJ1-2; 8 nucleotides align to TRBD1. The CDR3 consists of 15 residues. Per the germline V gene, CDR1 is KGHSH and CDR2 is LQKENI. V was clipped by 2 bases and J by 4 bases; unmatched bases: 6. As DNA, the CDR3 is TGTGCCAGCTCACCAAGGACAGGGTCTGCCTATGGCTACACCTTC. As protein: CASSPRTGSAYGYTF.

The chain recombines TRBV7-9 with TRBJ2-7; maybe TRBD1 (6 bases). Looked up from germline, CDR1 is SEHNR and CDR2 is FQNEAQ (reference sequence). This CDR3 has 14 amino acids. Trimming took off 3 bases at V and 6 bases at J, with 15 bases between the two ends. CDR3 in DNA: TGTGCCAGCAGCTTGGTACAGGGAAGAGGCGAGCAGTACTTC. It encodes CASSLVQGRGEQYF.

This clone showed up just a few times. The genes are TRBV28 and TRBJ1-2; unclear D gene. V shed 2 bases and J shed 6 bases, with 10 bases lying between them. CDR3 length: 13 amino acids. The germline V gene has CDR1 MDHEN and CDR2 SYDVKM. Here the CDR3 reads CASSLAGKNGYTF. In DNA form, the CDR3 reads TGTGCCAGCAGTTTAGCGGGGAAAAATGGCTACACCTTC.

J is TRBJ1-5 and V is TRBV6-5, with unresolved D. There are 13 residues in the CDR3. Germline lookup yields CDR1 MNHEY and CDR2 SVGAGI. V lost 4 bases, J lost 6 bases, and 10 bases lay in between. The CDR3 reads CASSSYMGQPQHF. The CDR3 nucleotides read TGTGCCAGCAGTTCGTACATGGGTCAGCCCCAGCATTTT.

This clone was seen only a few times. The V and J genes are TRBV11-2 and TRBJ2-3; 13 positions agree with TRBD2. J lost 3 bases, V lost 5 bases, and 11 bases had no gene match. Germline V gene lookup returns CDR1 SGHAT and CDR2 FQNNGV. The CDR3 extends over 18 amino acids. The CDR3 here is CASSGRGGLAGVTDTQYF. The CDR3 bases are TGTGCCAGCAGCGGCCGGGGCGGACTAGCGGGGGTAACAGATACGCAGTATTTT.

This clone was picked up a small number of times. This chain uses TRBV29-1 with TRBJ1-1; D not resolved. The CDR3 is 15 residues long. CDR1 and CDR2 (germline): SQVTM, ANQGSEA. Trimming took off 4 bases at V and 0 bases at J, with 15 bases between the two ends. The CDR3 DNA is TGCAGCGTTGCCGACCCAAGGGAGGTGAACACTGAAGCTTTCTTT. Protein sequence: CSVADPREVNTEAFF.

This clone was seen more than once but under ten times. This chain uses TRBV6-5 with TRBJ1-1; no reliable D call. The CDR3 runs 14 residues. V was clipped by 0 bases and J by 7 bases, with 12 bases between them. From germline, CDR1 is MNHEY and CDR2 SVGAGI. Here the CDR3 DNA reads TGTGCCAGCAGTTACTCGAGTAGGGATCGTGAAGCTTTCTTT. Translating it yields CASSYSSRDREAFF.

This clone was detected only a few times. The V and J genes are TRBV7-9 and TRBJ1-2; D remains unclear. Germline-derived CDR1 and CDR2 are SEHNR and FQNEAQ (reference sequence). The CDR3 is 12 residues long. V lost 5 bases and J 4 bases, leaving 8 bases between the germline ends. Here the CDR3 DNA reads TGTGCCAGCAGCACAGAGAGCTATGGCTACACCTTC. This gives the protein CASSTESYGYTF.

This clone was seen a handful of times. V gene TRBV7-9 combines with J gene TRBJ1-2, with D unresolved. V was pared by 5 bases and J by 2 bases, with 18 bases between. From germline, CDR1 is SEHNR and CDR2 FQNEAQ (reference sequence). The CDR3 totals 16 residues. The CDR3 nucleotides are TGTGCCAGCAGCACCAAAGCTGGGGAAATCAACTATGGCTACACCTTC. Encoded protein: CASSTKAGEINYGYTF.

The chain employs TRBV7-2 and TRBJ2-4, with D unclear. This CDR3 region has 13 residues. The V gene's germline CDR1 is SGHTA and CDR2 FQGNSA. Trimming shortened V by 7 bases and J by 2 bases, and 9 bases separated the two germline ends. The CDR3 DNA follows: TGTGCCAGCACAGTGGGCCCCAAAAACATTCAGTACTTC. It yields the protein CASTVGPKNIQYF. Supplemented by reference TRBV7-2 and TRBJ2-4, the full variable domain reads GAGVSQSPSNKVTEKGKDVELRCDPISGHTALYWYRQSLGQGLEFLIYFQGNSAPDKSGLPSDRFSAERTGGSVSTLTIQRTQQEDSAVYLCASTVGPKNIQYFGAGTRLSVL.

The V and J genes are TRBV21-1 and TRBJ1-5; TRBD1 reflects the table's D call only, with no check against the DNA. TRBV21-1 is an annotated pseudogene. This CDR3 has 17 amino acids. Written as DNA, the CDR3 is TGTGCCACCCCTTTCATGGGACAGAGGGAAAGCAATCAGCCCCAGCATTTT. Translation gives CATPFMGQRESNQPQHF.

This clone showed up just a few times. The chain couples TRBV7-9 to TRBJ1-4; 7 bases fit TRBD1. The CDR3 runs 16 residues. V was clipped by 5 bases and J by 8 bases; unmatched bases: 14. CDR1 SEHNR and CDR2 FQNEAQ come from the germline V gene (reference sequence). The CDR3 loop reads CASSPMDRQGREKLFF. CDR3 coding DNA: TGTGCCAGCAGCCCCATGGACCGACAGGGCAGGGAAAAACTGTTTTTT.

This clone was seen a few times. V is TRBV7-8 and J is TRBJ1-6; no firm D call. The V gene's germline CDR1 is SGHVS and CDR2 FQNEAQ. V was clipped by 1 base and J by 7 bases, with 8 bases between them. CDR3 length: 14 residues. The CDR3 sequence: CASSLGTDNSPLHF. In DNA, the CDR3 is TGTGCCAGCAGCTTAGGGACTGACAATTCACCCCTCCACTTT.

This clone was detected a few times. V is TRBV30 and J is TRBJ2-5; TRBD2 matches 16 bases. Looked up from germline, CDR1 is GTSNPN and CDR2 is SVGIG (reference sequence). Trimming took 3 bases from V and 5 from J; bases not matched to a gene: 3. The CDR3 extends over 15 amino acids. CDR3 in DNA: TGTGCCTGGAGCGAGGGACTAGCGGGAGGGGAGACCCAGTACTTC. It is translated as CAWSEGLAGGETQYF.

The CDR3 bases are TGTGCCAGCAGTAGGACAGGCTCTGGAAACACCATATATTTT. Its protein product is CASSRTGSGNTIYF. The rearrangement links TRBV28 to TRBJ1-3; 7 nucleotides align to TRBD1. From germline, CDR1 is MDHEN and CDR2 SYDVKM. V lost 5 bases to trimming and J lost 0 bases; unmatched junction nucleotides: 1. The CDR3 is made up of 14 amino acids.

This clone came up once. The V and J genes are TRBV7-9 and TRBJ2-3, with 11 bases aligning to TRBD2. This CDR3 has 16 residues. The V gene end was trimmed by 4 bases and the J gene end by 6 bases; junction bases not matched to a gene: 9. Germline-derived CDR1 and CDR2 are SEHNR and FQNEAQ (reference sequence). This CDR3 is CASSSEGLAAGDTQYF. CDR3 DNA sequence: TGTGCCAGCAGCTCCGAGGGACTAGCGGCGGGGGATACGCAGTATTTT.

The chain is built from TRBV9 and TRBJ2-1, with 11 bases matching TRBD1. V lost 0 bases, J lost 2 bases, and 1 base stayed unmatched. CDR3 size: 16 residues. CDR1 SGDLS and CDR2 YYNGEE come from the germline V gene. CDR3 protein: CASSVAGQGAYNEQFF. In DNA form, the CDR3 reads TGTGCCAGCAGCGTAGCGGGACAGGGGGCCTACAATGAGCAGTTCTTC.

The rearrangement joins TRBV27 to TRBJ2-1; no definite D call. This CDR3 spans 13 amino acids. CDR1 MNHEY and CDR2 SMNVEV come from the germline V gene (reference sequence). V was pared by 6 bases and J by 13 bases, with 19 bases between. CDR3 in DNA: TGTGCCAGCAGCCCTAATTTTTCGCCTTCTCAGTTCTTC. Its translation: CASSPNFSPSQFF.

Regarding this clone: Within the sample, other DNA sequences also encode this same CDR3. The chain's CDR3 is CASSYRRETEAFF. CDR3 nucleotides: TGTGCCAGCAGTTACAGGCGGGAGACTGAAGCTTTCTTT. The chain couples TRBV6-5 to TRBJ1-1; D gene uncertain. The CDR3 consists of 13 residues. The V and J ends lost 2 bases and 5 bases respectively, with 9 bases between them. Per the germline V gene, CDR1 is MNHEY and CDR2 is SVGAGI.

The chain recombines TRBV28 with TRBJ2-1; D is ambiguous. The length of the CDR3 is 12 residues. V lost 10 bases and J 5 bases, leaving 12 bases between the germline ends. Germline CDR1 reads MDHEN; CDR2 reads SYDVKM. CDR3 sequence reads: CATSNSNNEQFF. For the CDR3, the DNA is TGTGCCACTTCAAACAGCAACAATGAGCAGTTCTTC.

V usage is TRBV25-1 and J usage is TRBJ2-5, with TRBD1 as a possible D gene (6 bases). Between the trimmed V and J ends, which lost 4 bases and 2 bases, there was a span of 14 bases. There are 15 residues in the CDR3. Germline CDR1 MGHDK, CDR2 SYGVNS. CDR3 sequence reads: CASSGTPTGQETQYF. The CDR3 DNA sequence: TGTGCCAGCAGTGGGACCCCGACAGGTCAAGAGACCCAGTACTTC.